This is a list of T cell receptor beta chains from one sample in a study of blood T cell repertoires in COVID-19. Sequencing used immunoSEQ multiplex PCR; TCRdb keeps in-frame clones, though not all of them. The sample contains 250,000 to 350,000 clones, 80% to 95% of which appear only once. Material for sequencing was PBMCs or T cells enriched from blood (not recorded which). The source is a woman in her twenties or thirties who had recovered from COVID-19. Both conserved end residues are part of each CDR3. A D gene is named only where the DNA matches it firmly. Expanded clones are given a class, and other clones once, few, many or no size at all.

J | V | size | D | DNA | CDR3
TRBJ2-1 | TRBV7-2 | - | TRBD2 | TGTGCCAGCAGCTTAGGTCTAGCGGAACACAATGAGCAGTTCTTC | CASSLGLAEHNEQFF
TRBJ2-1 | TRBV28 | - | - | TGTGCCAGCAGTTTATGGAGTAATGAGCAGTTCTTC | CASSLWSNEQFF
TRBJ2-1 | TRBV5-4 | - | TRBD2 | TGTGCCAGCAGCTTGGAGCGGGGCCTCAATGAGCAGTTCTTC | CASSLERGLNEQFF
TRBJ2-1 | TRBV28 | many | TRBD2 | TGTGCCACGGAGACTAGCGGGATTACTGAGCAGTTCTTC | CATETSGITEQFF
TRBJ2-1 | TRBV27 | - | TRBD2 | TGTGCCAGCAGTTTTAGCGGGACGACCGCGGGCAATGAGCAGTTCTTC | CASSFSGTTAGNEQFF
TRBJ2-2 | TRBV4-3 | once | TRBD2 | TGCGCCAGCAGCCAACGAGGGCTAGCGGGTTCGGCCGGGGAGCTGTTTTTT | CASSQRGLAGSAGELFF
TRBJ2-1 | TRBV9 | - | TRBD2 | TGTGCCAGCAGCCCTAGCCCAGCGGGATACAATGAGCAGTTCTTC | CASSPSPAGYNEQFF
TRBJ2-3 | TRBV5-4 | - | TRBD2 | TGTGCCAGCAGCCCGGACGGGGGGGCGCTCACAGATACGCAGTATTTT | CASSPDGGALTDTQYF
TRBJ2-7 | TRBV7-2 | - | - | TGTGCCAGCAACTTAGACTCCCTCTCCTACGAGCAGTACTTC | CASNLDSLSYEQYF
TRBJ1-4 | TRBV7-9 | - | - | TGTGCCAGCAGTCGGGAAGGGGGAGTAAAACTGTTTTTT | CASSREGGVKLFF
TRBJ1-5 | TRBV24-1 | - | - | TGTGCCACCAGTGGGGAGGGGTATAGCAATCAGCCCCAGCATTTT | CATSGEGYSNQPQHF
TRBJ2-3 | TRBV6-1 | - | TRBD2 | TGTGCCAGCAGTGATACTAGCGGGAGGGGGATAGATACGCAGTATTTT | CASSDTSGRGIDTQYF
TRBJ1-6 | TRBV5-4 | - | - | TGTGCCAGCAGCTTGGTGTCGGGTGGATCCGTTAATTCACCCCTCCACTTT | CASSLVSGGSVNSPLHF
TRBJ2-5 | TRBV19 | - | TRBD2 | TGTGCCAGTAGTATTTACCCTAGCGGGAGTCGGGAGACCCAGTACTTC | CASSIYPSGSRETQYF
TRBJ2-7 | TRBV6-2/TRBV6-3 | - | TRBD2 | TGTGCCAGCAGCTCCACCCGGACTAGCGGGAACTACGAGCAGTACTTC | CASSSTRTSGNYEQYF
TRBJ2-7 | TRBV10-3 | - | TRBD1 | TGTGCCATCAGGCCCTCGGGACAGAGTTACGAGCAGTACTTC | CAIRPSGQSYEQYF
TRBJ2-2 | TRBV7-3 | - | - | TGTGCCAGCAGCTTACGGGGAGACACCGGGGAGCTGTTTTTT | CASSLRGDTGELFF
TRBJ2-3 | TRBV25-1 | - | - | TGTGCCAGCAGTGATAATGCTGCAGCAGATACGCAGTATTTT | CASSDNAAADTQYF
TRBJ2-1 | TRBV7-3 | - | - | TGTGCCAGCAGCCCCCATCCCTACAATGAGCAGTTCTTC | CASSPHPYNEQFF
TRBJ1-2 | TRBV27 | few | - | TGTGCCAGCAGTTTGGGGGGGGCTTTAAATGGCTACACCTTC | CASSLGGALNGYTF
TRBJ2-4 | TRBV18 | - | - | TGTGCCAGCTCACCACCGAGGGTTTCCGGAGGGAAGGTCAAAAACATTCAGTACTTC | CASSPPRVSGGKVKNIQYF
TRBJ2-5 | TRBV5-1 | once | - | TGCGCCAGCAGCTTGGAGAGCGCACAAGAGACCCAGTACTTC | CASSLESAQETQYF
TRBJ2-5 | TRBV29-1 | - | TRBD2 | TGCAGCGTTGAAGGACTAGCGGGAGGGTCACAACAGACCCAGTACTTC | CSVEGLAGGSQQTQYF
TRBJ1-6 | TRBV9 | - | - | TGTGCCAGCAGCGGCAGGGAAAGCTCCTATAATTCACCCCTCCACTTT | CASSGRESSYNSPLHF
TRBJ1-2 | TRBV18 | - | - | TGTGCCAGCTCACCACGGACAGACAATAACTATGGCTACACCTTC | CASSPRTDNNYGYTF
TRBJ2-5 | TRBV18 | once | - | TGTGCCAGCTCACCAAGGGGGGAGACCCAGTACTTC | CASSPRGETQYF
TRBJ1-1 | TRBV10-2 | - | TRBD1 | TGCGCCAGCAGTGTACGACAGGGCATGAACACTGAAGCTTTCTTT | CASSVRQGMNTEAFF
TRBJ1-1 | TRBV27 | - | - | TGTGCCAGCAGTTTTTTTATACAGGGAGAAGCTTTCTTT | CASSFFIQGEAFF
TRBJ1-5 | TRBV28 | - | TRBD1 | TGTGCCAGCAGACTTGCGGGGACAGGGGATCAGCCCCAGCATTTT | CASRLAGTGDQPQHF
TRBJ2-5 | TRBV24-1 | - | TRBD2 | TGTGCCACCAGTGAGGGGACTAGCGGGAGCCTAGAGACCCAGTACTTC | CATSEGTSGSLETQYF
TRBJ2-3 | TRBV10-3 | once | TRBD2 | TGTGCCATCAGTGGTGGAGGGACTAGCGGGAGTGATACGCAGTATTTT | CAISGGGTSGSDTQYF
TRBJ2-5 | TRBV7-9 | - | - | TGTGCCAGCAGCGTAATGGGGTTGACAGGCCAAGAGACCCAGTACTTC | CASSVMGLTGQETQYF
TRBJ2-7 | TRBV28 | - | TRBD2 | TGTGCCAGCAGTTCTAGCGGGAGGGCCCGAATTGTCTCCTACGAGCAGTACTTC | CASSSSGRARIVSYEQYF
TRBJ2-7 | TRBV1 | few | - | TGCACCATCCTCACTCCCTACGAGCAGTACTTC | CTILTPYEQYF
TRBJ1-4 | TRBV6-2/TRBV6-3 | - | TRBD1 | TGTGCCAGCAGTCAGAACAGGGGGCGCGTTGAAAAACTGTTTTTT | CASSQNRGRVEKLFF
TRBJ1-1 | TRBV3-1/TRBV3-2 | - | - | TGTGCCAGCAGCCCCGGCTGGCAGGTAGAAGCTTTCTTT | CASSPGWQVEAFF
TRBJ2-3 | TRBV27 | - | - | TGTGCCAGCAGTTTAGCAGGGGTTGGTAACACAGATACGCAGTATTTT | CASSLAGVGNTDTQYF
TRBJ2-2 | TRBV5-1 | once | TRBD1 | TGCGCCAGCGGGGGACAGGGGGTAGAAACCGGGGAGCTGTTTTTT | CASGGQGVETGELFF
TRBJ1-2 | TRBV6-1 | once | - | TGTGCCAGCAGTGAAGTCAGGGCGGGGTATGGCTACACCTTC | CASSEVRAGYGYTF
TRBJ2-1 | TRBV7-9 | - | TRBD1 | TGTGCCAGCAGCTTCACGGGACAGACCTACAATGAGCAGTTCTTC | CASSFTGQTYNEQFF
TRBJ1-4 | TRBV12-5 | - | - | TGTGCTAGTGGTTTGCCCAGGGTCCCCCGTAATGAAAAACTGTTTTTT | CASGLPRVPRNEKLFF
TRBJ2-2 | TRBV5-4 | - | TRBD1 | TGTGCCAGCAGCAAAAACCCAGGGGGCGCGAACACCGGGGAGCTGTTTTTT | CASSKNPGGANTGELFF
TRBJ2-7 | TRBV27 | - | - | TGTGCCAGCAGTCTGTCGGCGGGATGGTCCGAGCAGTACTTC | CASSLSAGWSEQYF
TRBJ1-1 | TRBV6-1 | - | TRBD1 | TGTGCCAGCAGTGATTCGACAGGGGGAAGCACTGAAGCTTTCTTT | CASSDSTGGSTEAFF
TRBJ2-5 | TRBV19 | - | - | TGTGCCAGTAGTAGATGGGGAGCGGGAGAGACCCAGTACTTC | CASSRWGAGETQYF
TRBJ1-2 | TRBV28 | - | - | TGTGCCAGCAGTTCTTCAGACTATGGCTACACCTTC | CASSSSDYGYTF
TRBJ1-5 | TRBV24-1 | - | TRBD1 | TGTGCCACCAGTGAAAATTCCGGGACAGGGGGTTCTCAGCCCCAGCATTTT | CATSENSGTGGSQPQHF
TRBJ1-2 | TRBV3-1/TRBV3-2 | once | - | TGTGCCAGCAGCCGCGGGGACGTCAACTATGGCTACACCTTC | CASSRGDVNYGYTF